This TCR beta chain emerged from a study of T cell repertoires in cytomegalovirus infection. TCRdb itself ran the reads through MiXCR, one entry per CDR3 protein. The table includes over 250,000 distinct CDR3 sequences, about 20% detected once. V gave up 11 bases and J gave up 9 bases, with 15 bases separating them. The germline V gene encodes CDR1 SGHVS and CDR2 FNYEAQ. The CDR3 is 11 residues long. This clonotype has at least ten counts. Its antigen is unidentified. This TCR derives from a human donor in good health (CMV status not recorded). Some clones in this sample may be carry-over from other donors' samples. The chain uses TRBV7-6 and TRBJ2-3, with D perhaps TRBD1 (6 bases). The material sequenced was cultured PBMCs, taken from culture after CMV antigen stimulation. CDR3 nucleotide sequence: TGTGCCGTGGGGGCTGGGATCACGCAGTATTTT. Protein product: CAVGAGITQYF. Together with reference TRBV7-6 and TRBJ2-3, the CDR3 gives the full variable domain: GAGVSQSPRYKVTKRGQDVALRCDPISGHVSLYWYRQALGQGPEFLTYFNYEAQQDKSGLPNDRFSAERPEGSISTLTIQRTEQRDSAMYRCAVGAGITQYFGPGTRLTVL.